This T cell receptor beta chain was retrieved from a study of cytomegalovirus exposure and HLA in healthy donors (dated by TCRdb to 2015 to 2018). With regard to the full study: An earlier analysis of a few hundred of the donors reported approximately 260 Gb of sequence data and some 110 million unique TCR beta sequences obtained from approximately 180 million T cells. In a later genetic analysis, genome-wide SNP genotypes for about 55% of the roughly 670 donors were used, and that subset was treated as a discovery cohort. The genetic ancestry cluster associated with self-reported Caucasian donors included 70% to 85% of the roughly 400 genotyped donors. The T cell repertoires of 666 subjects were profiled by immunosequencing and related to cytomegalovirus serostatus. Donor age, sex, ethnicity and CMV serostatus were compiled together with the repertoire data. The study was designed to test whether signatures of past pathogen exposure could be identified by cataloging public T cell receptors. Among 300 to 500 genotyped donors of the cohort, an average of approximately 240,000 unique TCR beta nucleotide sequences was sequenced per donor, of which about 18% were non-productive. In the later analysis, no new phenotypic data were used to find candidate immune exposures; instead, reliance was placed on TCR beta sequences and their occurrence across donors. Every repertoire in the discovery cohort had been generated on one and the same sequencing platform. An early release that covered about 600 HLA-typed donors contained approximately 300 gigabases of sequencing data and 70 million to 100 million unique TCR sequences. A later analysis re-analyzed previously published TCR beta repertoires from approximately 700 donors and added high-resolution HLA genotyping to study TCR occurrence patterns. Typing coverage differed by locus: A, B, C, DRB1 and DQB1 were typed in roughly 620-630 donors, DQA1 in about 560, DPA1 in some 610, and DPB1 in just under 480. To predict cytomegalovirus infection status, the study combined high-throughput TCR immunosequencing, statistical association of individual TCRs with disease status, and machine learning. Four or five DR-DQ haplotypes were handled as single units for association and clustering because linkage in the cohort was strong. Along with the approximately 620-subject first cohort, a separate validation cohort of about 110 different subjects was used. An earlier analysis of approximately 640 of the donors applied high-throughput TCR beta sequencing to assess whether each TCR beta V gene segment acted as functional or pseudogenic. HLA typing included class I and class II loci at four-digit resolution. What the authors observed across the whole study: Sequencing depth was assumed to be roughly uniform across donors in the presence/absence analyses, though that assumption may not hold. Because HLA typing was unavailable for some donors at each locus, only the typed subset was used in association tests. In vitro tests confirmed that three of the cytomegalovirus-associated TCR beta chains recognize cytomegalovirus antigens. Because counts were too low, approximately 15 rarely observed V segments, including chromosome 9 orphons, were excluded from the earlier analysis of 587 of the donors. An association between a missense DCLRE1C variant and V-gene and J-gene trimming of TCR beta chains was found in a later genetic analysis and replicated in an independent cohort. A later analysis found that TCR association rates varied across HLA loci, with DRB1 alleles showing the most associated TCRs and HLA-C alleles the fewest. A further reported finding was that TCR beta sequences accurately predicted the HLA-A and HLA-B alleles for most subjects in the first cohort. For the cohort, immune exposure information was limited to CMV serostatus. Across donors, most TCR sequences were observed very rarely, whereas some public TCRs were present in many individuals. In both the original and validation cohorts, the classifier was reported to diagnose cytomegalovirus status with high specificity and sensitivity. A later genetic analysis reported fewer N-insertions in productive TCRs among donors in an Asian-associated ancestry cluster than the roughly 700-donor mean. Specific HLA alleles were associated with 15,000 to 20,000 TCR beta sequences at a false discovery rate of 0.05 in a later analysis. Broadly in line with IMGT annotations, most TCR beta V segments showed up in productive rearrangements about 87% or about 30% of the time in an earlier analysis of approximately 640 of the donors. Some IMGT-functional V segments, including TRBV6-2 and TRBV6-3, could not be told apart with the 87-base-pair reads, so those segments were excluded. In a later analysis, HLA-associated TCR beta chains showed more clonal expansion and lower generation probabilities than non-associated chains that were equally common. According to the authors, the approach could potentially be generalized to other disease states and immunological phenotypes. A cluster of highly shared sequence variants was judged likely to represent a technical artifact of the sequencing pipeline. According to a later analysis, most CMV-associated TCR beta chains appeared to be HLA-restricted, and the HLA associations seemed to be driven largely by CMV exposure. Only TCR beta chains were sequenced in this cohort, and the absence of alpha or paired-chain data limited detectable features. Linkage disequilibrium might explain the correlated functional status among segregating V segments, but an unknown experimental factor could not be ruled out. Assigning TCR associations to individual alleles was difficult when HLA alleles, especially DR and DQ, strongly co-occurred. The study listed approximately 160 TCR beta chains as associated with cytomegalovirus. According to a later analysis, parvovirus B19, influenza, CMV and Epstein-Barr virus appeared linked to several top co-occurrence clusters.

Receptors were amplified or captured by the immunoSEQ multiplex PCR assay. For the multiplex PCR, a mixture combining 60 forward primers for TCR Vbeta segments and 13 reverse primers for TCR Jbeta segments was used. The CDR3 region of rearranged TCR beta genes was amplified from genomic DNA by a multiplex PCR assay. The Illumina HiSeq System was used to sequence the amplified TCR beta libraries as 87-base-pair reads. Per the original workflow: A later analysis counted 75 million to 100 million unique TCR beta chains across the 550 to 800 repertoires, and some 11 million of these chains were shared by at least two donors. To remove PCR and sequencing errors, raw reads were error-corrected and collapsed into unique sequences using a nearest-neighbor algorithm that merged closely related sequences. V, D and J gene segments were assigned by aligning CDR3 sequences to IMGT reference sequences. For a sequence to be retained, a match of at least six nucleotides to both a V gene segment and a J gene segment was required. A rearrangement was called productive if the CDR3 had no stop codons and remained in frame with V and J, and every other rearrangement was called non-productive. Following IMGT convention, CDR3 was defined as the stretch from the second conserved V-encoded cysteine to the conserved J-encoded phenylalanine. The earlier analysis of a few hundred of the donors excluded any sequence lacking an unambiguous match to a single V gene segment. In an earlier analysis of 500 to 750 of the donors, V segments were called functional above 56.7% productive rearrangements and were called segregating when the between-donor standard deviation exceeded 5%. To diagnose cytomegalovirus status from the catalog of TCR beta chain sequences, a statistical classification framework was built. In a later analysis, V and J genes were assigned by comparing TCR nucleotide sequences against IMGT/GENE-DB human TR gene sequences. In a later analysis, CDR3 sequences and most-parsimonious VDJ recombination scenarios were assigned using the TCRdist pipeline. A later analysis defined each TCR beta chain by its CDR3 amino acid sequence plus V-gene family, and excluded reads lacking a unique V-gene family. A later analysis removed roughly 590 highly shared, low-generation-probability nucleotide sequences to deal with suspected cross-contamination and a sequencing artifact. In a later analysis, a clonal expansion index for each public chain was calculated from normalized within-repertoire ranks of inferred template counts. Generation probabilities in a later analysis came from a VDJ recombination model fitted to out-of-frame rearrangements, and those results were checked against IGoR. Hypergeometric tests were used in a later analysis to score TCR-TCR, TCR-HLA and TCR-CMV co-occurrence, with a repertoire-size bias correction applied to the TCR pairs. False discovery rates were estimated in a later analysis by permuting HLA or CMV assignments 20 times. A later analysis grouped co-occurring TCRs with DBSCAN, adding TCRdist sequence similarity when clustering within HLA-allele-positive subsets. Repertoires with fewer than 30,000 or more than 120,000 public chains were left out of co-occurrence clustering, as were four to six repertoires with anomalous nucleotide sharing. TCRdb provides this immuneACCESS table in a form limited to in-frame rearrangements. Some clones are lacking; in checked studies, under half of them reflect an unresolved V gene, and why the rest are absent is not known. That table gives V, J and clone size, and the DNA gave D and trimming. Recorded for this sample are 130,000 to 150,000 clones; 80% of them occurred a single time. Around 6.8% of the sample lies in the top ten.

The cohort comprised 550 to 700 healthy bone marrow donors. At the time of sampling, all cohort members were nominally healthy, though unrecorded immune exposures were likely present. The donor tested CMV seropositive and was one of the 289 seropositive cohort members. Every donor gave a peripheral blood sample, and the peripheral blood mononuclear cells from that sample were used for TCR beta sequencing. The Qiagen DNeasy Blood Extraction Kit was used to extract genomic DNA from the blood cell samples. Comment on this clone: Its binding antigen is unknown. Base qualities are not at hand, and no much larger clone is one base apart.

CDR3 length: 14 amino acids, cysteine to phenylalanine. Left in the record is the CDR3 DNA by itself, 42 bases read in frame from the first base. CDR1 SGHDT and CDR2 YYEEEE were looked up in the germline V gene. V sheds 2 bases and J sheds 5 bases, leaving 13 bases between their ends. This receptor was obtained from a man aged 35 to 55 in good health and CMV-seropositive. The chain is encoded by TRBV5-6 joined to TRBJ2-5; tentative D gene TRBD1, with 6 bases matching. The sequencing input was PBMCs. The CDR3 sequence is CASSLQQGRETQYF. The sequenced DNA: TGTGCCAGCAGCTTACAACAGGGTCGGGAGACCCAGTACTTC. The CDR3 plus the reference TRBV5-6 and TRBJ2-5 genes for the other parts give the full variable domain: DAGVTQSPTHLIKTRGQQVTLRCSPKSGHDTVSWYQQALGQGPQFIFQYYEEEERQRGNFPDRFSGHQFPNYSSELNVNALLLGDSALYLCASSLQQGRETQYFGPGTRLLVL.